The 29 T cell receptor beta chains reported below all come from one sample, sequenced in a study of neoadjuvant anti-PD-1 for oral cavity cancer. As for time point: after neoadjuvant nivolumab, at surgical resection. Generated by immunoSEQ multiplex PCR, the TCRdb table keeps only in-frame clones and is missing some. Seen here are approximately 30,000 clones, about 80% observed once, and the top ten hold under 3.5%. This specimen consisted of PBMCs, obtained after nivolumab (anti-PD-1) treatment. Receptors were obtained from a person between 35 and 79 years old with oral cavity squamous cell carcinoma.

This rearrangement joins TRBV10-1 to TRBJ2-1; D may correspond to TRBD1 or TRBD2 (7 bases each). V lost 2 bases to trimming and J lost 8 bases, with 13 bases between them. CDR1 is WNHNN and CDR2 is SYGVQD in the germline V gene (reference sequence). The CDR3 covers 14 residues. CDR3 nucleotides: TGCGCCAGCAGTGAGGGGAGGGGGCTCGATGAGCAGTTCTTC. Translated: CASSEGRGLDEQFF.

The rearrangement joins TRBV5-6 to TRBJ1-4; D call uncertain. This CDR3 spans 13 amino acids. V dropped 0 bases and J dropped 10 bases, with 10 bases sitting between them. CDR1 SGHDT and CDR2 YYEEEE come from the germline V gene. Here the CDR3 DNA reads TGTGCCAGCAGCTTGGCCGCGGGCGGAAAACTGTTTTTT. It specifies CASSLAAGGKLFF.

This clone came up a few times. The CDR3 sequence is CASSSRPPNYGYTF. In DNA form, the CDR3 reads TGTGCCAGCAGCTCCCGGCCTCCAAACTATGGCTACACCTTC. The chain employs TRBV5-7 and TRBJ1-2; D is unresolved. TRBV5-7 is an open reading frame whose function is uncertain. The CDR3 runs to 14 residues. V lost 3 bases and J lost 2, with 11 bases in between.

In its sample, this clone is medium-sized. The chain carries TRBV28 and TRBJ1-4; weak D call: TRBD1 (6 bases). The CDR3 has 13 residues. The V gene lost 9 bases and the J gene lost 4 bases, with 12 bases spanning the gap. Germline CDR1 and CDR2: MDHEN and SYDVKM. In DNA form, the CDR3 reads TGTGCCAGGTTGGACAGACTTAATGAAAAACTGTTTTTT. Its translation: CARLDRLNEKLFF.

The chain uses TRBV7-2 and TRBJ1-3; TRBD1 might be the D (5 bases). CDR1 and CDR2 (germline): SGHTA, FQGNSA. The CDR3 sequence is 15 residues long. V lost 1 base to trimming and J lost 4 bases, with 11 bases between them. The CDR3 bases are TGTGCCAGCAGCTTAGTAGCAGGGTCCGGAAACACCATATATTTT. Translating it yields CASSLVAGSGNTIYF.

This clone was detected a few times. The chain couples TRBV7-9 to TRBJ1-1; D unresolved. Germline values: CDR1 SEHNR, CDR2 FQNEAQ (reference sequence). This CDR3 has 15 residues. Trimming removed 1 base from V and 0 bases from J, with 9 bases in between. CDR3 sequence reads: CASSLGQSLNTEAFF. DNA of the CDR3: TGTGCCAGCAGCTTAGGGCAGTCCTTGAACACTGAAGCTTTCTTT.

The genes are TRBV5-1 and TRBJ1-2; perhaps TRBD1 as D (6 bases). Trimming removed 2 bases at V and 3 bases at J, with 20 bases between. Germline V gene data show CDR1 as SGHRS and CDR2 as YFSETQ. This CDR3 contains 17 residues. In nucleotides, the CDR3 is TGCGCCAGCAGCTTAAGTACAGGGTATGAGGATGACTATGGCTACACCTTC. Protein sequence: CASSLSTGYEDDYGYTF.

Written as DNA, the CDR3 is TGTGCCAGCAGTGAGTCCCACCAGGGGAATTCACCCCTCCACTTT. This translates into CASSESHQGNSPLHF. The chain joins TRBV6-1 to TRBJ1-6; the D gene is possibly TRBD1 (6 bases). V was cut by 3 bases and J by 7 bases, with 13 bases left in between. Germline CDR1 reads MNHNS; CDR2 reads SASEGT. The CDR3 runs to 15 residues.

This clone was counted once. The rearrangement uses TRBV6-6 and TRBJ2-7, with D possibly TRBD1 on 5 matching bases. The V end lost 6 bases, the J end lost 1 base, and 13 bases lay between the germline ends. CDR1 is MNHNY and CDR2 is SVGAGI in the germline V gene (reference sequence). CDR3 length: 14 residues. DNA of the CDR3: TGTGCCAGCAGACAACAGGTGCTATCCTACGAGCAGTACTTC. This gives the protein CASRQQVLSYEQYF.

A single count supports this clone. This chain joins TRBV29-1 and TRBJ2-2; D is perhaps TRBD2 (5 bases). CDR1 and CDR2 (germline): SQVTM, ANQGSEA. The CDR3 consists of 15 residues. The V end lost 8 bases, the J end lost 1 base, and 17 bases lay between the germline ends. The CDR3 DNA is TGCAGCTTTAAAGGAGGAGAACTGAACACCGGGGAGCTGTTTTTT. Its protein product is CSFKGGELNTGELFF.

The CDR3 here is CASSLMEDGYTF. Written as DNA, the CDR3 is TGTGCCAGCAGCTTAATGGAGGATGGCTACACCTTC. The rearrangement uses TRBV7-2 and TRBJ1-2; D gene ambiguous. CDR1 is SGHTA, CDR2 FQGNSA, per germline. The CDR3 length is 12 residues. V was cut by 2 bases and J by 6 bases, with 7 bases left in between.

This clone was seen once. The chain has TRBV28 and TRBJ1-1, with D possibly matching TRBD1 (6 bases). V lost 6 bases, J lost 4 bases, and 15 bases lay in between. Per germline, CDR1 MDHEN and CDR2 SYDVKM. The CDR3 extends over 14 amino acids. CDR3 in amino acids: CASRARQGPTEAFF. CDR3 in DNA: TGTGCCAGCAGAGCTCGTCAGGGGCCCACTGAAGCTTTCTTT.

By frequency in the sample, this clone is medium-sized. The V gene is TRBV19, the J gene TRBJ1-2; 9 bases map to TRBD1. V trimming: 7 bases; J trimming: 0 bases; junction bases outside the gene matches: 12. This CDR3 comprises 17 residues. Germline CDR1 is LNHDA and CDR2 is SQIVND (reference sequence). Written as DNA, the CDR3 is TGTGCCAGTATTGACCCCGCCCGGGACAGGGCTAACTATGGCTACACCTTC. It codes for CASIDPARDRANYGYTF.

The genes are TRBV5-1 and TRBJ2-1, with TRBD1 matching 8 bases. The CDR3 is 14 residues long. J gave up 10 bases and V 3 bases, and 9 bases lay outside the gene matches. Germline assignment: CDR1 SGHRS and CDR2 YFSETQ. The CDR3 region has the DNA TGCGCCAGCAGCTCCGGGACAGGATATAGCGAGCAGTTCTTC. Its translation is CASSSGTGYSEQFF.

This clone was picked up one time. The V call is TRBV7-9, the J call TRBJ1-4; a possible D gene is TRBD1 (5 bases). Germline V gene sequence: CDR1 SEHNR, CDR2 FQNEAQ (reference sequence). The CDR3 runs 15 residues. V dropped 0 bases and J dropped 8 bases, with 13 bases sitting between them. The CDR3 sequence is CASSLANRGGEKLFF. The CDR3 DNA reads TGTGCCAGCAGCTTAGCGAATAGGGGAGGCGAAAAACTGTTTTTT. Variable domain in full (rest from reference TRBV7-9 and TRBJ1-4): DTGVSQNPRHKITKRGQNVTFRCDPISEHNRLYWYRQTLGQGPEFLTYFQNEAQLEKSRLLSDRFSAERPKGSFSTLEIQRTEQGDSAMYLCASSLANRGGEKLFFGSGTQLSVL.

The genes are TRBV7-9 and TRBJ1-1; TRBD1 matches at 10 bases. Germline CDR1 is SEHNR and CDR2 is FQNEAQ (reference sequence). This CDR3 is built from 17 residues. The junction had 14 bases not matched to a gene; V was cut back by 5 bases and J by 5 bases. The CDR3 region has the DNA TGTGCCAGCAGCCCGAACCCGGGACAGGGGCGAACGACTGAAGCTTTCTTT. It is translated as CASSPNPGQGRTTEAFF.

The CDR3 DNA is TGTGCCAGCAGCTGGAAGAGAAATTCACCCCTCCACTTT. Its protein product is CASSWKRNSPLHF. This chain uses TRBV7-2 with TRBJ1-6; D uncertain. Trimming pared 4 bases from V and 7 bases from J, leaving 8 bases between. Germline assignment: CDR1 SGHTA and CDR2 FQGNSA. The CDR3 totals 13 residues.

This clone was detected once. This rearrangement joins TRBV12-2 to TRBJ1-5. TRBV12-2 is designated a pseudogene. The CDR3 consists of 14 residues. The CDR3 loop reads CASRSQRRNQPQHF. The CDR3 DNA follows: TGTGCAAGTCGCTCTCAGCGACGCAATCAGCCCCAGCATTTT.

Here the CDR3 DNA reads TGCGCCAGCAGCCAACACAGCGACCCTTATGGAAACACCATATATTTT. It specifies CASSQHSDPYGNTIYF. V and J are TRBV4-3 and TRBJ1-3; D unclear. The CDR3 has 16 residues. Trimming removed 2 bases from V and 3 bases from J, with 14 bases in between. Germline CDR1 LGHNA, CDR2 YSLEER.

The V gene is TRBV2, the J gene TRBJ2-7; perhaps TRBD1 as D (6 bases). Between the trimmed V and J ends, which lost 11 bases and 5 bases, there was a span of 13 bases. Looked up from germline, CDR1 is SNHLY and CDR2 is FYNNEI. This CDR3 is built from 11 residues. CDR3 loop: CASTGFHEQYF. CDR3 bases: TGTGCCTCCACAGGGTTTCACGAGCAGTACTTC.

The chain carries TRBV6-6 and TRBJ2-7; the D is unclear. This CDR3 has 12 amino acids. Looked up from germline, CDR1 is MNHNY and CDR2 is SVGAGI (reference sequence). Trimming stripped 6 bases from V and 3 bases from J, with 9 bases between. The CDR3 region has the DNA TGTGCCAGCAGCCCCAGCCGCTACGAGCAGTACTTC. Encoded protein: CASSPSRYEQYF.

This chain connects TRBV5-4 to TRBJ2-1, with D unresolved. The CDR3 has 14 amino acids. The germline V gene has CDR1 SGHNT and CDR2 YYREEE (reference sequence). Deletions cut 1 base from V and 5 bases from J, with 10 bases between. Here the CDR3 DNA reads TGTGCCAGCAGCTTGTCCCCGCGGAACAATGAGCAGTTCTTC. Amino acid sequence: CASSLSPRNNEQFF.

The rearrangement uses TRBV29-1 and TRBJ2-3; D tentatively reads TRBD1 or TRBD2 (7 bases each). The CDR3 covers 13 residues. In germline, CDR1 is SQVTM, CDR2 ANQGSEA. V dropped 6 bases and J dropped 3 bases, with 13 bases sitting between them. Written as DNA, the CDR3 is TGCAGCGTCTCCAGGGGGGGTACAGATACGCAGTATTTT. Its translation is CSVSRGGTDTQYF.

This clone was detected once. The chain joins TRBV19 to TRBJ1-5; D gene ambiguous. The length of the CDR3 is 14 residues. The V gene lost 5 bases and the J gene lost 0 bases, with 8 bases spanning the gap. Germline CDR1 LNHDA, CDR2 SQIVND (reference sequence). The CDR3 nucleotides read TGTGCCAGTAGTGGGAAGGTTAGCAATCAGCCCCAGCATTTT. Translated: CASSGKVSNQPQHF.

This clone appeared a single time. The genes are TRBV6-5 and TRBJ1-1, with D tentatively TRBD1 (5 bases). V shed 5 bases and J shed 5 bases, with 12 bases lying between them. Germline CDR1 is MNHEY and CDR2 is SVGAGI. CDR3 length: 13 amino acids. DNA for the CDR3: TGTGCCAGCAGTCGTGGGGGTTTAACTGAAGCTTTCTTT. This gives the protein CASSRGGLTEAFF.

DNA for the CDR3: TGTGCCAGCAGTCAAAGACAGGGAGGATCCTACAATGAGCAGTTCTTC. Encoded protein: CASSQRQGGSYNEQFF. This rearrangement joins TRBV6-6 to TRBJ2-1; possibly TRBD1 for D (7 bases). The CDR3 extends over 16 amino acids. V lost 5 bases, J lost 1 base, and 15 bases lay in between. CDR1 is MNHNY and CDR2 is SVGAGI in the germline V gene (reference sequence).

This clone has a single count. The chain uses TRBV2 and TRBJ1-4, with D possibly matching TRBD1 (5 bases). Germline V gives CDR1 SNHLY, CDR2 FYNNEI. V lost 2 bases and J 4 bases, leaving 8 bases between the germline ends. The CDR3 is 14 residues long. The chain's CDR3 is CASSEMGGNEKLFF. CDR3 DNA sequence: TGTGCCAGCAGTGAAATGGGGGGTAATGAAAAACTGTTTTTT. Drawing the rest from reference TRBV2 and TRBJ1-4, the complete variable domain is EPEVTQTPSHQVTQMGQEVILRCVPISNHLYFYWYRQILGQKVEFLVSFYNNEISEKSEIFDDQFSVERPDGSNFTLKIRSTKLEDSAMYFCASSEMGGNEKLFFGSGTQLSVL.

The chain couples TRBV4-3 to TRBJ1-2; D ambiguous. Trimming pared 0 bases from V and 2 bases from J, leaving 7 bases between. Per germline, CDR1 LGHNA and CDR2 YSLEER. The CDR3 consists of 14 residues. The DNA for the CDR3 is TGCGCCAGCAGCCAAGATATGGTGAACTATGGCTACACCTTC. Its translation: CASSQDMVNYGYTF.

The CDR3 here is CASSRTGGAWNTGELFF. The CDR3 DNA reads TGTGCCAGCAGTCGTACAGGGGGCGCTTGGAACACCGGGGAGCTGTTTTTT. The chain is built from TRBV11-2 and TRBJ2-2, with 9 bases fitting TRBD1. V lost 6 bases to trimming and J lost 1 base; unmatched junction nucleotides: 9. From germline, CDR1 is SGHAT and CDR2 FQNNGV. The CDR3 has 17 residues.